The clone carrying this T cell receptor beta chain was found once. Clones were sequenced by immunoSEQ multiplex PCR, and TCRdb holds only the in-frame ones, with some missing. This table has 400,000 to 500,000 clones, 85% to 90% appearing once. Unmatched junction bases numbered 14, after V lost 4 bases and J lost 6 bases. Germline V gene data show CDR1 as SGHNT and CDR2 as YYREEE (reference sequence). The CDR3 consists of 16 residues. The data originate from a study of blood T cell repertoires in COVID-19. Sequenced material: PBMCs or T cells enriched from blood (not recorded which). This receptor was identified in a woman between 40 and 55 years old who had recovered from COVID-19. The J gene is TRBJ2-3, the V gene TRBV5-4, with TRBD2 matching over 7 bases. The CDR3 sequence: CASSAGLGSLTDTQYF. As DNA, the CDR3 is TGTGCCAGCAGCGCCGGACTAGGAAGTTTAACGGATACGCAGTATTTT.